This is a list of T cell receptor beta chains from one sample in a study of blood T cell repertoires in COVID-19. Measured with immunoSEQ multiplex PCR; TCRdb has only the in-frame clones, and not every one. This table holds around 84,000 clones, about 68% found once. Sequencing was performed on peripheral blood. Source of these receptors: a man aged 50-60 years with active or convalescent COVID-19. Both conserved end residues are part of each CDR3. D genes are given only for firm matches. The size of a clone is reported for some rows only, either as once, few or many, or as a class for expanded clones.

V	J	D	size	CDR3	DNA
TRBV19	TRBJ1-5	.	.	CASRWGGASNQPQHF	TGTGCCAGTAGGTGGGGAGGGGCGAGCAATCAGCCCCAGCATTTT
TRBV7-8	TRBJ1-3	.	.	CASSLEWGGLSGNTIYF	TGTGCCAGCAGCTTAGAGTGGGGAGGGCTCTCTGGAAACACCATATATTTT
TRBV19	TRBJ2-5	.	.	CASSDRSQETQYF	TGTGCCAGTAGCGACAGGTCGCAAGAGACCCAGTACTTC
TRBV7-2	TRBJ2-4	TRBD2	.	CASSLIAGQDIQYF	TGTGCCAGCAGCCTTATAGCGGGGCAGGACATTCAGTACTTC
TRBV4-3	TRBJ2-7	TRBD1	.	CASSQGTGPTYEQYF	TGCGCCAGCAGCCAAGGGACAGGGCCAACCTACGAGCAGTACTTC
TRBV27	TRBJ2-3	TRBD2	.	CASSLRLAVGTDTQYF	TGTGCCAGCAGTTTACGACTAGCGGTCGGCACAGATACGCAGTATTTT
TRBV12-3/TRBV12-4	TRBJ1-4	.	few	CASSFGTVEKLFF	TGTGCCAGCAGTTTCGGGACTGTTGAAAAACTGTTTTTT
TRBV7-3	TRBJ1-3	TRBD1	few	CASSLSGGGNTIYF	TGTGCCAGCAGCTTATCAGGGGGCGGAAACACCATATATTTT
TRBV4-3	TRBJ1-2	.	.	CASSQDRVSLNYGYTF	TGCGCCAGCAGCCAAGATCGTGTTTCACTTAACTATGGCTACACCTTC
TRBV28	TRBJ1-6	.	.	CASSPPRQVRGNSPLHF	TGTGCCAGCAGTCCCCCCCGACAGGTCAGGGGTAATTCACCCCTCCACTTT
TRBV5-1	TRBJ1-2	TRBD1	once	CASSLTGTGASQYTF	TGCGCCAGCAGCCTCACCGGGACAGGGGCCTCTCAGTACACCTTC
TRBV7-2	TRBJ2-4	TRBD2	.	CASSSPAGGRNIQYF	TGTGCCAGCAGCTCCCCAGCGGGGGGAAGAAACATTCAGTACTTC
TRBV7-9	TRBJ1-3	TRBD1	.	CASSPGLGTGPSGNTIYF	TGTGCCAGCAGCCCTGGTCTTGGGACAGGGCCCTCTGGAAACACCATATATTTT
TRBV21-1	TRBJ1-4	.	.	CASSATELATNEKLFF	TGTGCCAGCAGCGCAACCGAACTTGCAACTAATGAAAAACTGTTTTTT
TRBV5-1	TRBJ1-1	.	.	CASRGLGDTEAFF	TGCGCCAGCAGAGGACTAGGGGACACTGAAGCTTTCTTT
TRBV13	TRBJ2-1	TRBD2	.	CASSLELAGGYNEQFF	TGTGCCAGCAGCTTGGAACTAGCGGGGGGGTACAATGAGCAGTTCTTC
TRBV30	TRBJ2-3	.	once	CAWTKGDPTDTQYF	TGTGCCTGGACCAAGGGGGATCCAACAGATACGCAGTATTTT
TRBV19	TRBJ2-1	TRBD2	.	CASSIFTSGGANEQFF	TGTGCCAGTAGTATATTCACTAGCGGGGGGGCCAATGAGCAGTTCTTC
TRBV5-5	TRBJ2-7	.	.	CASSLAGGRQPYEQYF	TGTGCCAGCAGCTTGGCCGGGGGGCGGCAGCCCTACGAGCAGTACTTC
TRBV18	TRBJ1-2	TRBD1	.	CASSRVGQGTRGGGYTF	TGTGCCAGCTCACGGGTCGGACAGGGGACCCGAGGTGGGGGCTACACCTTC
TRBV6-2/TRBV6-3	TRBJ2-1	.	.	CASSYVASSGQSNEQFF	TGTGCCAGCAGTTACGTGGCTAGCTCAGGCCAATCCAATGAGCAGTTCTTC
TRBV5-1	TRBJ2-5	.	.	CASSHLRSKNQETQYF	TGCGCCAGCAGCCACCTGCGATCAAAGAACCAAGAGACCCAGTACTTC
TRBV4-1	TRBJ1-1	.	once	CASSQVPLTEAFF	TGCGCCAGCAGCCAAGTCCCTCTGACTGAAGCTTTCTTT
TRBV10-3	TRBJ1-5	TRBD1	once	CAISEGQGGNQPQHF	TGTGCCATCAGTGAGGGGCAGGGGGGCAATCAGCCCCAGCATTTT
TRBV7-6	TRBJ2-3	TRBD2	.	CASSPLAGGSTDTQYF	TGTGCCAGCAGCCCACTAGCGGGGGGGAGCACAGATACGCAGTATTTT
TRBV7-8	TRBJ2-1	.	.	CASRDSSYNEQFF	TGTGCCAGCAGGGACAGCTCCTACAATGAGCAGTTCTTC
TRBV11-2	TRBJ1-1	.	.	CASSPRRANTEAFF	TGTGCCAGCAGCCCCCGCAGGGCGAACACTGAAGCTTTCTTT
TRBV3-1/TRBV3-2	TRBJ2-1	TRBD1	.	CASSREYRGNEQFF	TGTGCCAGCAGCCGAGAATACAGGGGTAATGAGCAGTTCTTC
TRBV19	TRBJ1-1	.	.	CASSVAPGTAEAFF	TGTGCCAGTAGTGTAGCTCCGGGAACGGCTGAAGCTTTCTTT
TRBV5-1	TRBJ1-1	.	.	CASSSSVQANTEAFF	TGCGCCAGCAGCTCCTCTGTGCAGGCGAACACTGAAGCTTTCTTT
TRBV7-8	TRBJ2-3	TRBD1	.	CASSRGLTDTQYF	TGTGCCAGCAGCAGGGGGCTGACAGATACGCAGTATTTT
TRBV24-1	TRBJ2-3	TRBD1	.	CATSDPGTGPTDTQYF	TGTGCCACCAGTGACCCCGGGACAGGGCCCACAGATACGCAGTATTTT
TRBV6-5	TRBJ2-7	TRBD2	.	CASSSAGLAGSYEQYF	TGTGCCAGCAGTTCGGCGGGACTAGCGGGCTCCTACGAGCAGTACTTC
TRBV27	TRBJ2-7	.	.	CASSPVNMPYQQYF	TGTGCCAGCAGCCCTGTGAATATGCCCTACCAGCAGTACTTC
TRBV7-8	TRBJ1-4	.	few	CASSLVSGGLFF	TGTGCCAGCAGCTTAGTTTCCGGCGGACTGTTTTTT
TRBV5-1	TRBJ2-1	.	.	CASSLEGGAPNEQFF	TGCGCCAGCAGCTTGGAGGGGGGGGCCCCGAATGAGCAGTTCTTC
TRBV29-1	TRBJ1-1	.	.	CSDRDTSTNTEAFF	TGCAGCGACCGGGACACCTCTACGAACACTGAAGCTTTCTTT
TRBV7-8	TRBJ1-1	TRBD1	.	CASSVRDRGQGAEAFF	TGTGCCAGCAGCGTCCGGGACAGGGGGCAGGGCGCTGAAGCTTTCTTT
TRBV6-2/TRBV6-3	TRBJ2-1	TRBD1	.	CASSKTGGMNEQFF	TGTGCCAGCAGTAAGACAGGGGGTATGAATGAGCAGTTCTTC
TRBV30	TRBJ2-1	TRBD1	.	CAWSVTGGSHEQFF	TGTGCCTGGAGTGTAACAGGGGGTTCCCATGAGCAGTTCTTC
TRBV4-3	TRBJ2-3	.	.	CASSQWGQGLSTDTQYF	TGCGCCAGCAGCCAATGGGGGCAGGGATTAAGCACAGATACGCAGTATTTT
TRBV5-1	TRBJ1-3	.	few	CASSGQPGAGPGNTIYF	TGCGCCAGCTCTGGACAGCCGGGCGCTGGACCTGGAAACACCATATATTTT
TRBV4-2	TRBJ2-5	TRBD2	.	CASSQPRGGGETQYF	TGTGCCAGCAGCCAACCCCGGGGGGGCGGAGAGACCCAGTACTTC
TRBV7-9	TRBJ1-2	.	.	CASSLGSGDGYTF	TGTGCCAGCAGCTTAGGATCGGGGGATGGCTACACCTTC